This T cell receptor (beta chain) was documented in a study of T cell responses to AZD1222 COVID-19 vaccine. A remark on this clone: Its antigen is still unknown. One end of the junction does not line up with germline, which may come from a read error.

Here immunoSEQ multiplex PCR was the method, and the copy in TCRdb shows in-frame clones only, minus some. Of about 140,000 clones listed, 85% to 90% are singletons. Pooling was applied to second doses at about 4 or about 12 weeks. This CDR3 region has 15 residues. Germline CDR1 reads SGHAT; CDR2 reads FQNNGV. Study-wide results and caveats: It was only 6 or 7 AZD1222 recipients who were seropositive at baseline. Every sample of the repertoires postdated the peak T cell response.

The sequence was collected from an adult who received the AZD1222 COVID-19 vaccine. Specimen: peripheral blood, collected 28 days after the second AZD1222 dose. V and J are TRBV11-2 and TRBJ2-7, with D unclear. The CDR3 region is CASSLKYPGSDEQYF. The CDR3 DNA is TGTGCCAGCAGCTTAAAGTACCCCGGCTCCGACGAGCAGTACTTC.